This T cell receptor beta chain stems from a study of T cells after yellow fever vaccination. TCR cDNA was made by 5'RACE template switching, adding a universal primer site and UMIs. MiXCR, applied by TCRdb to the 5' RACE reads, yields one record per CDR3 protein. The data show about 240,000 distinct CDR3 sequences, 6.5% to 8.5% seen once. The sequence was collected from a man younger than 40 who received the YFV17D yellow fever vaccine. The sequences come from CD4+ T cells sorted from PBMCs, collected 15 days after the yellow fever booster vaccination.

The CDR3 DNA is TGTGCCAGCAGTTACTCGACCGGGGACACACAAGAGACCCAGTACTTC. This sequence encodes CASSYSTGDTQETQYF. The gene calls are TRBV6-5 and TRBJ2-5; a weak D match, TRBD1 (6 bases). Germline V CDR1 and CDR2: MNHEY, SVGAGI. This CDR3 contains 16 residues. V lost 0 bases, J lost 2 bases, and 13 bases lay in between.